A selection of T cell receptor beta chains follows, all from one sample in a study of somatic mutations in cytotoxic T cells in rheumatoid arthritis. Here immunoSEQ multiplex PCR was the method, and the copy in TCRdb shows in-frame clones only, minus some. The table lists 3,000 or so clones, 86% of them singletons. Material for sequencing was CD8+ T cells sorted from blood. The receptors were gathered from a woman aged 55-70 years with rheumatoid arthritis. CDR3s include the opening cysteine and the closing phenylalanine or tryptophan. D genes are given only for firm matches. Not every row has a clone size; where given, it reads once, few, many or a size class.

v_gene	abundance	j_gene	d_gene	CDR3aa	CDR3nt
TRBV13	-	TRBJ2-5	-	CASSPRPSQTGETQYF	TGTGCCAGCAGCCCCCGACCAAGCCAGACGGGAGAGACCCAGTACTTC
TRBV5-1	few	TRBJ2-7	-	CASSLDRTTEQYF	TGCGCCAGCAGCTTGGATCGGACAACCGAGCAGTACTTC
TRBV4-3	-	TRBJ1-2	-	CASSQDEIPRSSLYGYTF	TGCGCCAGCAGCCAAGATGAAATCCCCAGGTCTTCTCTTTATGGCTACACCTTC
TRBV7-8	-	TRBJ2-1	-	CASSFIRRVGGIDNEQFF	TGTGCCAGCAGCTTTATTAGGCGGGTGGGGGGAATCGACAATGAGCAGTTCTTC
TRBV9	-	TRBJ2-1	-	CASSLRDHIANEQFF	TGTGCCAGCAGCCTCCGGGATCATATTGCCAATGAGCAGTTCTTC
TRBV6-5	-	TRBJ2-1	TRBD1	CASSYEGQGTYNEQFF	TGTGCCAGCAGTTACGAAGGACAGGGGACCTACAATGAGCAGTTCTTC
TRBV5-6	-	TRBJ1-2	-	CASRGLGSLMGNYGYTF	TGTGCCAGCAGGGGACTCGGTAGCCTTATGGGTAACTATGGCTACACCTTC
TRBV28	few	TRBJ1-1	-	CASSLKTGKNTEAFF	TGTGCCAGCAGTTTAAAGACAGGAAAGAACACTGAAGCTTTCTTT
TRBV4-3	-	TRBJ2-2	-	CASSQRDREDLAGELFF	TGCGCCAGCAGCCAAAGAGACAGGGAGGATTTGGCCGGGGAGCTGTTTTTT
TRBV5-6	-	TRBJ2-1	TRBD1	CASSFEGGRSYNEQFF	TGTGCCAGCAGCTTTGAAGGGGGCAGGAGCTACAATGAGCAGTTCTTC
TRBV7-9	-	TRBJ2-1	TRBD2	CASIRLAEYNEQFF	TGTGCCAGCATCCGACTAGCGGAGTACAATGAGCAGTTCTTC
TRBV10-3	-	TRBJ1-1	-	CATRADTLNTEAFF	TGTGCCACCAGGGCGGACACCCTGAACACTGAAGCTTTCTTT
TRBV15	-	TRBJ2-7	-	CATRDLGLSYEQYF	TGTGCCACCAGAGATCTGGGACTTTCCTACGAGCAGTACTTC
TRBV29-1	-	TRBJ1-2	TRBD1	CSVLEDREDYGYTF	TGCAGCGTTCTGGAGGACAGGGAGGACTATGGCTACACCTTC
TRBV10-1	-	TRBJ2-5	-	CASSVSRRTGETQYF	TGCGCCAGCAGTGTTTCCCGCCGGACGGGGGAGACCCAGTACTTC
TRBV9	-	TRBJ2-5	TRBD2	CASSVVSGRQETQYF	TGTGCCAGCAGCGTAGTCAGCGGGAGACAAGAGACCCAGTACTTC
TRBV27	-	TRBJ2-7	-	CASSVHRVSEQYF	TGTGCCAGCAGTGTACACAGGGTAAGCGAGCAGTACTTC
TRBV7-8	-	TRBJ2-7	-	CASRTSSDTRGEQYF	TGTGCCAGCAGAACGTCTAGCGACACCCGAGGGGAGCAGTACTTC
TRBV4-3	few	TRBJ2-7	TRBD1	CASSQGIHRGYEQYF	TGCGCCAGCAGCCAAGGTATCCACAGGGGCTACGAGCAGTACTTC
TRBV9	-	TRBJ2-5	TRBD2	CASSVAGSGRGETQYF	TGTGCCAGCAGCGTAGCGGGTAGCGGGAGAGGAGAGACCCAGTACTTC
TRBV19	-	TRBJ2-1	-	CASKDTTYNEQFF	TGTGCCAGTAAGGACACGACTTACAATGAGCAGTTCTTC
TRBV15	-	TRBJ2-1	TRBD2	CATSREGGRYNEQFF	TGTGCCACCAGCAGAGAGGGCGGGAGGTACAATGAGCAGTTCTTC
TRBV14	-	TRBJ2-1	TRBD1	CASSRGTASYNEQFF	TGTGCCAGCAGCCGAGGGACAGCCTCCTACAATGAGCAGTTCTTC
TRBV7-2	-	TRBJ2-1	TRBD1	CASSSVDRAGNEQFF	TGTGCCAGCAGCTCCGTGGACAGGGCAGGGAATGAGCAGTTCTTC
TRBV5-1	-	TRBJ2-7	TRBD1	CASSPWDRVDEQYF	TGCGCCAGCAGCCCCTGGGACAGGGTCGACGAGCAGTACTTC
TRBV9	-	TRBJ2-6	TRBD2	CASSFPTSGTPGANVLTF	TGTGCCAGCAGCTTCCCGACTAGCGGGACTCCCGGGGCCAACGTCCTGACTTTC
TRBV7-8	once	TRBJ1-5	-	CASSLAFGGTQPQHF	TGTGCCAGCAGCTTAGCGTTCGGGGGAACGCAGCCCCAGCATTTT
TRBV4-1	-	TRBJ2-3	-	CASSLRDTANTQYF	TGCGCCAGCAGCCTCCGGGACACCGCAAATACGCAGTATTTT
TRBV19	-	TRBJ2-1	-	CASSIAGGNYNEQFF	TGTGCCAGTAGTATAGCAGGGGGGAATTACAATGAGCAGTTCTTC
TRBV4-3	-	TRBJ2-7	TRBD2	CASSQETAGAGEQYF	TGCGCCAGCAGCCAAGAGACGGCGGGAGCGGGAGAGCAGTACTTC
TRBV27	-	TRBJ2-5	TRBD1	CASLGTGGETQYF	TGTGCCAGCCTCGGGACAGGGGGAGAGACCCAGTACTTC
TRBV7-9	-	TRBJ2-3	-	CASSYVGQGGIDTQYF	TGTGCCAGCAGCTACGTAGGGCAGGGAGGAATAGATACGCAGTATTTT
TRBV4-1	once	TRBJ1-6	TRBD1	CASSRGLGQGASPLHF	TGCGCCAGCAGTCGAGGACTGGGACAGGGAGCTTCACCCCTCCACTTT
TRBV11-2	-	TRBJ2-7	-	CASSSPRTATYEQYF	TGTGCCAGCAGCTCCCCTAGGACAGCTACCTACGAGCAGTACTTC
TRBV7-2	few	TRBJ2-1	-	CASSFSSALRNEQFF	TGTGCCAGCAGCTTCTCTAGCGCCTTAAGGAATGAGCAGTTCTTC
TRBV5-6	-	TRBJ1-1	-	CASSSSGNTEAFF	-
TRBV28	-	TRBJ1-1	-	CASSRSGRATEAFF	TGTGCCAGCAGTCGATCAGGGCGAGCCACTGAAGCTTTCTTT
TRBV30	once	TRBJ2-7	-	CAWSVGGSREQYF	TGTGCCTGGAGTGTTGGAGGTTCGCGCGAGCAGTACTTC
TRBV7-9	-	TRBJ1-2	TRBD1	CASSSGTGANYGYTF	TGTGCCAGCAGCTCGGGGACAGGTGCGAACTATGGCTACACCTTC
TRBV5-1	-	TRBJ1-2	-	CPRGGPNCYGYTF	TGCCCGCGTGGAGGACCGAATTGCTATGGCTACACCTTC